These 32 T cell receptor beta chains originate from one sample sequenced in a study of blood T cell repertoires in COVID-19. Clones were read by immunoSEQ multiplex PCR, and TCRdb kept only the in-frame ones, dropping some. Among 150,000 to 200,000 clones, about 93% were seen once, and the ten largest hold about 5%. The sample comprised peripheral blood. These receptors originate from a woman between 50 and 59 years old with acute or convalescent COVID-19.

The chain is built from TRBV6-5 and TRBJ1-2; D not resolved. CDR3 length equals 12 residues. CDR1 and CDR2 from the germline V gene are MNHEY and SVGAGI. Trimming cost V 5 bases and J 6 bases, with 10 bases left between them. The CDR3 is CASSPPGNGYTF. The CDR3 nucleotides read TGTGCCAGCAGTCCCCCGGGGAATGGCTACACCTTC.

The chain has TRBV25-1 and TRBJ1-1; the D is unclear. V was shortened by 5 bases and J by 0 bases, with 13 bases between the two germline ends. This CDR3 region has 15 residues. Germline V lookup: CDR1 MGHDK, CDR2 SYGVNS. For the CDR3, the DNA is TGTGCCAGCAGTTCTTCCCGGGTCGTGAACACTGAAGCTTTCTTT. This translates into CASSSSRVVNTEAFF.

V gene TRBV4-3 combines with J gene TRBJ2-7; 9 bases agree with TRBD1. Germline V gene sequence: CDR1 LGHNA, CDR2 YSLEER. The CDR3 runs to 13 residues. After removal of 6 bases from V and 5 bases from J, the junction contained 5 bases not matched to a gene. In DNA form, the CDR3 reads TGCGCCAGCAGTCCGGGACAGGGTCACGAGCAGTACTTC. The encoded protein is CASSPGQGHEQYF.

This clone showed up just once. The genes are TRBV6-2 or TRBV6-3 and TRBJ2-5; D perhaps matches TRBD1 (6 bases). Germline V gene sequence: CDR1 MNHEY, CDR2 SVGEGT. The CDR3 has 15 amino acids. Trimming shortened V by 0 bases and J by 5 bases, and 13 bases separated the two germline ends. CDR3 nucleotide sequence: TGTGCCAGCAGTTACTCGGGGGCGCGTGGGGAGACCCAGTACTTC. This sequence encodes CASSYSGARGETQYF.

The count of this clone is one. This chain connects TRBV18 to TRBJ2-3; 8 bases map to TRBD1. This CDR3 is built from 16 residues. The trim removed 3 bases at V and 6 bases at J, leaving 11 bases unmatched. Germline CDR1 and CDR2: KGHSH and LQKENI. CDR3 loop: CASSPPQGVYLDTQYF. The CDR3 nucleotides read TGTGCCAGCTCACCCCCACAGGGGGTATATTTGGATACGCAGTATTTT.

The CDR3 loop reads CASSVLPYTEAFF. In DNA form, the CDR3 reads TGTGCCAGCAGCGTTCTTCCTTACACTGAAGCTTTCTTT. This sequence joins TRBV9 and TRBJ1-1, with unresolved D. Trimming stripped 2 bases from V and 3 bases from J, with 8 bases between. The CDR3 loop spans 13 amino acids. CDR1 is SGDLS and CDR2 is YYNGEE in the germline V gene.

This clone appeared once. One junction end does not reproduce the germline sequence, and a read error may be involved. The same CDR3 can be traced to other DNA sequences in this sample. V usage is TRBV5-6 and J usage is TRBJ2-3; 12 positions agree with TRBD2. Germline V gives CDR1 SGHDT, CDR2 YYEEEE. The CDR3 has 16 amino acids. The CDR3 DNA reads TGTGCCAGCAGCTTCCCTAGCGGGGGGGCAGCAGATACGCAATATTTT. It specifies CASSFPSGGAADTQYF.

The CDR3, as DNA: TGTGCCATCAGTCTAGCGGGGGACACAGATACGCAGTATTTT. Translation: CAISLAGDTDTQYF. This sequence joins TRBV10-3 and TRBJ2-3; 10 bases map to TRBD2. The germline V gene has CDR1 ENHRY and CDR2 SYGVKD. After removal of 5 bases from V and 2 bases from J, the junction contained 1 base not matched to a gene. This CDR3 region has 14 residues.

The rearrangement uses TRBV27 and TRBJ2-7, with D perhaps TRBD1 (5 bases). From germline, CDR1 is MNHEY and CDR2 SMNVEV (reference sequence). The CDR3 runs 15 residues. V was pared by 7 bases and J by 2 bases, with 18 bases between. The CDR3 DNA follows: TGTGCCAGCATCCCCCCCTGGGCAGGGACCTACGAGCAGTACTTC. It encodes CASIPPWAGTYEQYF.

The CDR3 DNA reads as TGTGCCAGCACCCCCGGGGGGTTTTATGGCTACACCTTC. Translated: CASTPGGFYGYTF. J is TRBJ1-2 and V is TRBV6-6; possible D gene TRBD1, 5 bases. The CDR3 is 13 residues long. CDR1 MNHNY and CDR2 SVGAGI come from the germline V gene (reference sequence). V was cut by 7 bases and J by 5 bases, with 14 bases left in between.

This chain uses TRBV3-1 (or the pseudogene TRBV3-2) with TRBJ2-1, with 8 bases lining up with TRBD2. Germline V gene lookup returns CDR1 LGHDT and CDR2 YNNKEL (reference sequence). The CDR3 runs to 16 residues. Trimming took 1 base from V and 3 from J; bases not matched to a gene: 5. This CDR3 is CASSQVVRGGYNEQFF. For the CDR3, the DNA is TGTGCCAGCAGCCAAGTGGTACGGGGGGGCTACAATGAGCAGTTCTTC.

The chain employs TRBV7-9 and TRBJ1-1, with a tentative D call TRBD1 (5 bases). V lost 4 bases, J lost 3 bases, and 9 bases lay in between. Per the germline V gene, CDR1 is SEHNR and CDR2 is FQNEAQ (reference sequence). There are 13 residues in the CDR3. The CDR3 sequence: CASSSRGDTEAFF. In DNA, the CDR3 is TGTGCCAGCAGCTCGCGGGGGGACACTGAAGCTTTCTTT.

This rearrangement joins TRBV28 to TRBJ2-3; D unclear. With 5 bases removed from V and 0 bases from J, the gap between germline ends came to 9 bases. Germline V lookup: CDR1 MDHEN, CDR2 SYDVKM. CDR3 length: 14 amino acids. In DNA, the CDR3 is TGTGCCAGCAGTGGGCTTACTAGCACAGATACGCAGTATTTT. This encodes CASSGLTSTDTQYF.

CDR3 amino acids: CASSQLGWAGGLSKETQYF. The DNA of the CDR3 is TGTGCCAGCAGCCAGCTCGGGTGGGCAGGGGGCCTATCTAAAGAGACCCAGTACTTC. The V and J genes are TRBV7-8 and TRBJ2-5; 8 nucleotides line up with TRBD1. Germline values: CDR1 SGHVS, CDR2 FQNEAQ. The J segment lost 3 bases and the V segment lost 5 bases, leaving 20 bases of the junction unmatched. This CDR3 comprises 19 residues.

This chain uses TRBV2 with TRBJ2-2; 8 bases are shared with TRBD1. J was trimmed by 4 bases and V by 4 bases; bases with no gene match: 11. In germline, CDR1 is SNHLY, CDR2 FYNNEI. This CDR3 has 17 residues. DNA of the CDR3: TGTGCCAGCAGTGGCCCGGACAGGGAGAAGGGCACCGGGGAGCTGTTTTTT. Translating gives CASSGPDREKGTGELFF.

V gene TRBV7-9 combines with J gene TRBJ2-7; TRBD2 is a possible D gene (6 bases). The CDR3 extends over 12 amino acids. Germline V gene lookup returns CDR1 SEHNR and CDR2 FQNEAQ (reference sequence). In nucleotides, the CDR3 is TGTGCGGTCGGGGAGGCCTCCTACGAGCAGTACTTC. It is translated as CAVGEASYEQYF.

Of note for this clone: A read error may account for a junction end that differs from germline. The chain has TRBV3-1 (or the pseudogene TRBV3-2) and TRBJ1-4; D remains unclear. Looked up from germline, CDR1 is LGHDT and CDR2 is YNNKEL (reference sequence). The CDR3 runs 16 residues. CDR3: CASSQGKGAPNEKLFF. Written as DNA, the CDR3 is TGTGCCAGCAGTCAAGGAAAGGGAGCGCCTAATGAAAAACTGTTTTTT.

CDR3 region: CASSQVPRDTQYF. The CDR3 DNA is TGCGCCAGCAGCCAGGTCCCTCGGGATACGCAGTATTTT. The rearrangement joins TRBV4-1 to TRBJ2-3; no reliable D call. V gave up 3 bases and J gave up 6 bases, with 10 bases separating them. In germline, CDR1 is MGHRA, CDR2 YSYEKL. This CDR3 comprises 13 residues.

V usage is TRBV28 and J usage is TRBJ1-3; tentative D call: TRBD1 (6 bases). With 3 bases removed from V and 4 bases from J, the gap between germline ends came to 10 bases. CDR1 is MDHEN and CDR2 is SYDVKM in the germline V gene. The CDR3 has 14 amino acids. CDR3 protein: CASSLTGTGNTIYF. DNA for the CDR3: TGTGCCAGCAGTTTGACAGGAACCGGAAACACCATATATTTT.

The chain recombines TRBV10-3 with TRBJ1-5; 7 bases are shared with TRBD1. The CDR3 runs 14 residues. J was trimmed by 3 bases and V by 6 bases; bases with no gene match: 5. The germline V gene has CDR1 ENHRY and CDR2 SYGVKD. CDR3 residues: CAISRTGTNQPQHF. The DNA of the CDR3 is TGTGCCATCAGCCGGACAGGCACCAATCAGCCCCAGCATTTT.

This chain connects TRBV24-1 to TRBJ2-2, with D perhaps matching TRBD2 (5 bases). Germline V gene data show CDR1 as KGHDR and CDR2 as SFDVKD. The CDR3 spans 15 residues. Trimming took off 4 bases at V and 6 bases at J, with 14 bases between the two ends. The CDR3 DNA is TGTGCCACCAGTGAGCGAATCGGGGATCCCGGGGAGCTGTTTTTT. It translates to CATSERIGDPGELFF.

V gene TRBV20-1 combines with J gene TRBJ2-2, with D possibly matching TRBD2 (5 bases). The CDR3 sequence is 13 residues long. CDR1 is DFQATT and CDR2 is SNEGSKA in the germline V gene (reference sequence). V was cut by 3 bases and J by 7 bases, with 12 bases left in between. CDR3 sequence: CSASSVGVGELFF. DNA of the CDR3: TGCAGTGCTAGTTCTGTCGGGGTCGGGGAGCTGTTTTTT.

The V and J genes are TRBV7-2 and TRBJ1-6, with 7 bases identical to TRBD1. CDR3 length: 16 amino acids. CDR1 SGHTA and CDR2 FQGNSA come from the germline V gene. The V and J ends lost 5 bases and 4 bases, in that order; junction bases with no gene match: 8. CDR3 sequence (DNA): TGTGCCAGCAGCAAAGAAGGGGGCGGATATAATTCACCCCTCCACTTT. It translates to CASSKEGGGYNSPLHF.

The chain couples TRBV28 to TRBJ1-6; D remains ambiguous. V lost 4 bases to trimming and J lost 0 bases, with 13 bases between them. The germline CDR1 and CDR2 sequences are MDHEN and SYDVKM. This CDR3 comprises 17 residues. In nucleotides, the CDR3 is TGTGCCAGCAGTTCTAGGTCGTCTTCCTCCTATAATTCACCCCTCCACTTT. This translates into CASSSRSSSSYNSPLHF. Drawing the rest from reference TRBV28 and TRBJ1-6, the complete variable domain is DVKVTQSSRYLVKRTGEKVFLECVQDMDHENMFWYRQDPGLGLRLIYFSYDVKMKEKGDIPEGYSVSREKKERFSLILESASTNQTSMYLCASSSRSSSSYNSPLHFGNGTRLTVT.

The chain joins TRBV19 to TRBJ2-3; 10 nucleotides match TRBD2. The V segment lost 5 bases and the J segment 4 bases; nucleotides outside the gene matches: 9. CDR3 size: 16 residues. The germline V gene has CDR1 LNHDA and CDR2 SQIVND (reference sequence). The CDR3 nucleotides are TGTGCCAGTAGTTCCCCGCTAGCGGGAGATTCAGATACGCAGTATTTT. This translates into CASSSPLAGDSDTQYF.

The rearrangement uses TRBV12-2 and TRBJ1-1; TRBD1, the table's D call, was not compared with the DNA. TRBV12-2 is termed a pseudogene. This CDR3 spans 17 amino acids. CDR3 nucleotide sequence: TGTGCAAGTCGCTTAGCGATACAGTCCTCCATGAACACTGAAGCTTTCTTT. Its protein product is CASRLAIQSSMNTEAFF.

The chain is built from TRBV12-3 or TRBV12-4 and TRBJ1-1, with no clear D. The CDR3 covers 12 residues. The V end was cut by 2 bases, the J end by 6 bases, with 7 bases between. The CDR3 sequence is CASSLPGSEAFF. CDR3 DNA sequence: TGTGCCAGCAGTTTACCGGGGTCTGAAGCTTTCTTT.

The rearrangement links TRBV30 to TRBJ1-6; 7 bases are shared with TRBD1. The CDR3 length is 14 residues. The V gene's germline CDR1 is GTSNPN and CDR2 SVGIG (reference sequence). J gave up 10 bases and V 2 bases, and 8 bases lay outside the gene matches. The CDR3 sequence: CAWSLGSGGSPLHF. As DNA, the CDR3 is TGTGCCTGGAGTCTTGGGTCAGGGGGATCACCCCTCCACTTT.

This chain links TRBV27 with TRBJ1-6, with 11 bases aligning to TRBD1. There are 14 residues in the CDR3. CDR1 MNHEY and CDR2 SMNVEV come from the germline V gene (reference sequence). V shed 4 bases, J shed 14 bases, and the junction held 7 bases outside the gene matches. This CDR3 is CASSSGQGARTLHF. The CDR3 DNA reads TGTGCCAGCAGTTCCGGACAGGGGGCAAGGACCCTCCACTTT.

The CDR3 nucleotides read TGTGCCAGCAGGGAAGGGACAGGTAGAGGCTACACCTTC. Its protein is CASREGTGRGYTF. The chain employs TRBV27 and TRBJ1-2; TRBD1 agrees at 8 bases. The CDR3 is 13 amino acids. The ends lost 6 bases at V and 8 bases at J; junction bases unmatched: 8. Germline V gene lookup returns CDR1 MNHEY and CDR2 SMNVEV (reference sequence).

V is TRBV30 and J is TRBJ2-3; a possible D gene is TRBD2 (5 bases). The germline CDR1 and CDR2 sequences are GTSNPN and SVGIG (reference sequence). The CDR3 covers 14 residues. Trimming took 2 bases from V and 2 from J, leaving 11 bases between them. The CDR3 here is CAWSLLGDTDTQYF. The CDR3 DNA reads as TGTGCCTGGAGTTTACTCGGGGACACAGATACGCAGTATTTT.

This chain joins TRBV6-5 and TRBJ1-4; D perhaps matches TRBD1 (6 bases). The V and J ends lost 6 bases and 1 base respectively, with 6 bases between them. The CDR3 consists of 13 residues. Germline CDR1 is MNHEY and CDR2 is SVGAGI. CDR3 protein: CASRDRTNEKLFF. The CDR3 DNA reads TGTGCCAGCAGGGACAGAACTAATGAAAAACTGTTTTTT.